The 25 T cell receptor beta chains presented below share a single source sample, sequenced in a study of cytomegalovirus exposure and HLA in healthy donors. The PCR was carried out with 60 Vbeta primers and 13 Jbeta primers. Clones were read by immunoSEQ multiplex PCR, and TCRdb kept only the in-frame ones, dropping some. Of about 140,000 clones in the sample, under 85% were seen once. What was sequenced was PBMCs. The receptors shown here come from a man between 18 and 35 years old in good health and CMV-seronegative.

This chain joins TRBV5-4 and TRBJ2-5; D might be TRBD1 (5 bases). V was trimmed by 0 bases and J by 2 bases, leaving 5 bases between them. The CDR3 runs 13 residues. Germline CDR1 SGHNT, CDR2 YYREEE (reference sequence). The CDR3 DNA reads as TGTGCCAGCAGCTTGGACAGGCAAGAGACCCAGTACTTC. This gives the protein CASSLDRQETQYF.

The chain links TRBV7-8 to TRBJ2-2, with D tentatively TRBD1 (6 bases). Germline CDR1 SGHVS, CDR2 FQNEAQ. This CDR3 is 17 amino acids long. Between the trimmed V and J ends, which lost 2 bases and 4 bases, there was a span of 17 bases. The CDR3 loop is CASSLSPTSGATGELFF. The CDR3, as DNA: TGTGCCAGCAGCTTATCCCCTACCTCAGGGGCCACCGGGGAGCTGTTTTTT.

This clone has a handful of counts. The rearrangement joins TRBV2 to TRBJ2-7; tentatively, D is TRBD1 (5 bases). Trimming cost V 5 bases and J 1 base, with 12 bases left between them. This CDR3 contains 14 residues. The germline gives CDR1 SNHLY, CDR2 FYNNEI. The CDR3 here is CASSQPQGSYEQYF. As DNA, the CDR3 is TGTGCCAGCAGTCAACCTCAGGGATCCTACGAGCAGTACTTC.

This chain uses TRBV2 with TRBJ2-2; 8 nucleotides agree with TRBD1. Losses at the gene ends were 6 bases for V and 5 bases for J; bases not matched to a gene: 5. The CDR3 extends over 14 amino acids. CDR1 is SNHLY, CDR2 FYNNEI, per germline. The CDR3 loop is CASSETGVTGELFF. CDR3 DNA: TGTGCCAGCAGCGAGACAGGGGTGACCGGGGAGCTGTTTTTT.

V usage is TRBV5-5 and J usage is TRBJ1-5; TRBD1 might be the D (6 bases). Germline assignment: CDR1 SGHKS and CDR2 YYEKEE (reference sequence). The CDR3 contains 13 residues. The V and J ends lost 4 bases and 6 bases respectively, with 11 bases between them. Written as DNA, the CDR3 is TGTGCCAGCAGCCCCCAGGGGTTTCAGCCCCAGCATTTT. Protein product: CASSPQGFQPQHF.

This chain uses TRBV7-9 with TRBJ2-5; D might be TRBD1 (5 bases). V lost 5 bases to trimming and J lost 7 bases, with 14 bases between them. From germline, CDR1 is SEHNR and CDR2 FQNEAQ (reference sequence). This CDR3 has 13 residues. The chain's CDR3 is CASSLGVAWTQYF. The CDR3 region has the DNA TGTGCCAGCAGCCTAGGGGTAGCATGGACCCAGTACTTC.

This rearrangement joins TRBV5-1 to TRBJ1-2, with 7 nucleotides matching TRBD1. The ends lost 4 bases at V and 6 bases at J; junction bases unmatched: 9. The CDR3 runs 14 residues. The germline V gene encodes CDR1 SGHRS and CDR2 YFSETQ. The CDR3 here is CASSLDREADGYTF. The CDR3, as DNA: TGCGCCAGCAGCCTAGACAGGGAGGCCGATGGCTACACCTTC.

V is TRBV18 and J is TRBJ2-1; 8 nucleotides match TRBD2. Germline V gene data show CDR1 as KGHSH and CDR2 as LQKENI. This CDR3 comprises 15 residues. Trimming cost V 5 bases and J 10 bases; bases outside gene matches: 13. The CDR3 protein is CASSVSGEILGEQFF. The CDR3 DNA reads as TGTGCCAGCTCAGTTAGCGGGGAAATCCTCGGGGAGCAGTTCTTC.

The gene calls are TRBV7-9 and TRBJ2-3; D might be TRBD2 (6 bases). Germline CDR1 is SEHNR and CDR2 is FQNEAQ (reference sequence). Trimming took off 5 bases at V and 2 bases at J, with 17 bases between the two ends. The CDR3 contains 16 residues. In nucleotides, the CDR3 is TGTGCCAGCAGCCCAAGGACTGGGGGGAACACAGATACGCAGTATTTT. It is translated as CASSPRTGGNTDTQYF.

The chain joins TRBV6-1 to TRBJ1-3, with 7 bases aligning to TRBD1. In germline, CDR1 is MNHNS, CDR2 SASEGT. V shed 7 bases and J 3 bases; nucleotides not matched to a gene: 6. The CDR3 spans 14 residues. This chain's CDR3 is CASTVQGFGNTIYF. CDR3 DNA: TGTGCCAGCACCGTACAGGGGTTTGGAAACACCATATATTTT.

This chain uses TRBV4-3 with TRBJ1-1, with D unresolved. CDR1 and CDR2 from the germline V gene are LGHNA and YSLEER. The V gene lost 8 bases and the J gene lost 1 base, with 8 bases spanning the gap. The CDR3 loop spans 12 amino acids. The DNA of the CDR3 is TGCGCCAGCGCCGGTGAGAACACTGAAGCTTTCTTT. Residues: CASAGENTEAFF.

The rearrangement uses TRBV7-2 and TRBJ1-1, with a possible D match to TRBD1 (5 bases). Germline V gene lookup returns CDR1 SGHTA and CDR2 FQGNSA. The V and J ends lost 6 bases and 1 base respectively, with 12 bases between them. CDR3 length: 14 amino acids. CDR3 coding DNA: TGTGCCAGCAGAACAGGTCCGACGAACACTGAAGCTTTCTTT. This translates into CASRTGPTNTEAFF.

The CDR3 nucleotides read TGTGCCAGCAGCTTAGCGCTCGATAGCGGGGTGCAGTACTTC. It is translated as CASSLALDSGVQYF. The J gene is TRBJ2-5, the V gene TRBV7-9, with TRBD2 matching 8 bases. Germline CDR1 SEHNR, CDR2 FQNEAQ (reference sequence). V shed 0 bases, J shed 11 bases, and the junction held 8 bases outside the gene matches. This CDR3 has 14 residues.

As DNA, the CDR3 is TGCAGCGCCCGACTCCGGCAAGAGACCCAGTACTTC. Translated, it gives CSARLRQETQYF. The chain uses TRBV29-1 and TRBJ2-5; D is unresolved. Trimming pared 7 bases from V and 2 bases from J, leaving 11 bases between. The CDR3 extends over 12 amino acids. Germline loops: CDR1 SQVTM, CDR2 ANQGSEA.

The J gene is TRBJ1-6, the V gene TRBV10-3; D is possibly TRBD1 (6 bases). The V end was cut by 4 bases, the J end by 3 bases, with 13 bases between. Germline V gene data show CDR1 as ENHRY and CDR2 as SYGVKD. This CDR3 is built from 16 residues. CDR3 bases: TGTGCCATCAGTGTTTCAGGGGCCTTCTATAATTCACCCCTCCACTTT. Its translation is CAISVSGAFYNSPLHF.

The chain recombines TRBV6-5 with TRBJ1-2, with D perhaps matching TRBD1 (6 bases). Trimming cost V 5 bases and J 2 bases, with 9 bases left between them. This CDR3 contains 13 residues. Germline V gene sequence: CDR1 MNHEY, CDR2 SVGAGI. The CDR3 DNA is TGTGCCAGCAGTAGGACAGAAAACTATGGCTACACCTTC. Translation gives CASSRTENYGYTF.

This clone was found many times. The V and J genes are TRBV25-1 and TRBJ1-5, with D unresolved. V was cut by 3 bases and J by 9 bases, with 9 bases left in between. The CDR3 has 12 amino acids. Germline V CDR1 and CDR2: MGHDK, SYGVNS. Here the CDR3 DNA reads TGTGCCAGCAGTGAGGAGGGCGGGCCCCAGCATTTT. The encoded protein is CASSEEGGPQHF.

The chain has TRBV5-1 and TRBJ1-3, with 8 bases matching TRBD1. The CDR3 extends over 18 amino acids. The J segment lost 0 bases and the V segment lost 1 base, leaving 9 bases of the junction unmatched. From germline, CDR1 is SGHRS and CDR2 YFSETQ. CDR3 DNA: TGCGCCAGCAGCTTGTATACAGGGGGGCTTCGCTCTGGAAACACCATATATTTT. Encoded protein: CASSLYTGGLRSGNTIYF.

The CDR3 region has the DNA TGTGCCAGCAGCTTGACAGGGGGCTCCTACAATGAGCAGTTCTTC. Translating gives CASSLTGGSYNEQFF. The rearrangement uses TRBV7-9 and TRBJ2-1; 9 nucleotides align to TRBD1. From germline, CDR1 is SEHNR and CDR2 FQNEAQ (reference sequence). V was clipped by 3 bases and J by 0 bases; unmatched bases: 0. The CDR3 loop spans 15 amino acids.

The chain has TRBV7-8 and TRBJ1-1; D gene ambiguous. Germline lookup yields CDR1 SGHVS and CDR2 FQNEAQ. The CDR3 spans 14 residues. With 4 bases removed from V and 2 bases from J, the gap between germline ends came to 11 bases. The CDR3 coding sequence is TGTGCCAGCAGCTGGTTTAGCAGCAACACTGAAGCTTTCTTT. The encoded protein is CASSWFSSNTEAFF. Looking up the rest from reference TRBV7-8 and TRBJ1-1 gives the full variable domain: GAGVSQSPRYKVAKRGQDVALRCDPISGHVSLFWYQQALGQGPEFLTYFQNEAQLDKSGLPSDRFFAERPEGSVSTLKIQRTQQEDSAVYLCASSWFSSNTEAFFGQGTRLTVV.

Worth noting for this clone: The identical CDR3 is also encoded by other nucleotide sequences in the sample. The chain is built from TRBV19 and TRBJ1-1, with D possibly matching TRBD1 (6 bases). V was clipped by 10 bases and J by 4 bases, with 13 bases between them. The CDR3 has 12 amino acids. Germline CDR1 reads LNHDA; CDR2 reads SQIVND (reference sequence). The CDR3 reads CATLGASTEAFF. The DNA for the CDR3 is TGTGCCACCCTGGGGGCGAGCACTGAAGCTTTCTTT.

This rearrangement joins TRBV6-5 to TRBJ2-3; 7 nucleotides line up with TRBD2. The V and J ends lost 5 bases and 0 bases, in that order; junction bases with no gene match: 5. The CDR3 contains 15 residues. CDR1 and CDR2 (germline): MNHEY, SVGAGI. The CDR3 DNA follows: TGTGCCAGCAGTAAGCGGGAATCTAGCACAGATACGCAGTATTTT. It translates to CASSKRESSTDTQYF.

DNA for the CDR3: TGTGCCAGCAGCGGCTCCCTCTCCTACAATGAGCAGTTCTTC. Protein product: CASSGSLSYNEQFF. V and J are TRBV4-2 and TRBJ2-1, with D unresolved. There are 14 residues in the CDR3. Germline CDR1 LGHNA, CDR2 YNFKEQ. Trimming removed 5 bases at V and 0 bases at J, with 8 bases between.

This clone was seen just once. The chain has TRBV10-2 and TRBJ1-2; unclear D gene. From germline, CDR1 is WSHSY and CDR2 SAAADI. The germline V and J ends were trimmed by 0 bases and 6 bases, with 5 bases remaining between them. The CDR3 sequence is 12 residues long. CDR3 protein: CASSESGDGYTF. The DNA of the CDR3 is TGCGCCAGCAGTGAGTCCGGGGATGGCTACACCTTC.

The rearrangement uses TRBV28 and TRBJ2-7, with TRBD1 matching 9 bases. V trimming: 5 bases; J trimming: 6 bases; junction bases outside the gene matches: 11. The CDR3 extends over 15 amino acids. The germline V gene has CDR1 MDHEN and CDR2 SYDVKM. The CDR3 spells CASSPPGQGSLEQYF. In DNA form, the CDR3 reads TGTGCCAGCAGTCCTCCGGGACAGGGAAGTCTCGAGCAGTACTTC.